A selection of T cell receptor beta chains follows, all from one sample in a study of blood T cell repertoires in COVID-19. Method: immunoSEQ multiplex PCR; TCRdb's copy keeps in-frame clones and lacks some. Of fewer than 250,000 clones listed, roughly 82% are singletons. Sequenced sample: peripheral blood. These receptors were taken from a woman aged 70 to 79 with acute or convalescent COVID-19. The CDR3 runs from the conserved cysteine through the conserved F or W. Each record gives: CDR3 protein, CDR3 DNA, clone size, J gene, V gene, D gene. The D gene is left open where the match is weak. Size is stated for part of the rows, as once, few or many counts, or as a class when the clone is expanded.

CDR3aa: CASSLEGQGNYGYTF
CDR3nt: TGTGCCAGCAGCTTAGAAGGACAGGGTAACTATGGCTACACCTTC
abundance: -
j_gene: TRBJ1-2
v_gene: TRBV7-9
d_gene: TRBD1

CDR3aa: CASSFSGLPWEQYF
CDR3nt: TGTGCCAGCAGTTTTTCGGGACTCCCTTGGGAGCAGTACTTC
abundance: -
j_gene: TRBJ2-7
v_gene: TRBV6-2/TRBV6-3
d_gene: -

CDR3aa: CASSQGGGSGELFF
CDR3nt: TGTGCCAGCAGCCAAGGTGGAGGCTCCGGAGAGCTGTTTTTT
abundance: -
j_gene: TRBJ2-2
v_gene: TRBV4-2
d_gene: -

CDR3aa: CASSLVGGGNQPQHF
CDR3nt: TGTGCCAGCAGCTTAGTCGGGGGTGGCAATCAGCCCCAGCATTTT
abundance: -
j_gene: TRBJ1-5
v_gene: TRBV7-2
d_gene: -

CDR3aa: CASSYSTLAGAYEQYF
CDR3nt: TGTGCCAGCAGTTACTCGACACTAGCGGGAGCCTACGAGCAGTACTTC
abundance: -
j_gene: TRBJ2-7
v_gene: TRBV6-5
d_gene: TRBD2

CDR3aa: CASSLGTGMSTNEKLFF
CDR3nt: TGTGCCAGCAGTCTGGGGACAGGGATGAGTACTAATGAAAAACTGTTTTTT
abundance: -
j_gene: TRBJ1-4
v_gene: TRBV28
d_gene: TRBD1

CDR3aa: CASRRTGYDDEQFF
CDR3nt: TGTGCCAGCAGAAGGACAGGTTATGATGATGAGCAGTTCTTC
abundance: -
j_gene: TRBJ2-1
v_gene: TRBV7-9
d_gene: TRBD1

CDR3aa: CASSLLTTGGAEAFF
CDR3nt: TGTGCCAGCAGTTTACTCACGACAGGGGGCGCTGAAGCTTTCTTT
abundance: once
j_gene: TRBJ1-1
v_gene: TRBV27
d_gene: TRBD1

CDR3aa: CASSQDKNGAVLYGYTF
CDR3nt: TGCGCCAGCAGCCAAGATAAGAATGGAGCAGTCCTCTATGGCTACACCTTC
abundance: once
j_gene: TRBJ1-2
v_gene: TRBV4-3
d_gene: -

CDR3aa: CAWGILFPATGGYTF
CDR3nt: TGTGCCTGGGGTATATTGTTCCCCGCGACTGGCGGCTACACCTTC
abundance: -
j_gene: TRBJ1-2
v_gene: TRBV30
d_gene: -

CDR3aa: CASRGQGWNEKLFF
CDR3nt: TGTGCCAGTAGAGGACAGGGGTGGAATGAAAAACTGTTTTTT
abundance: few
j_gene: TRBJ1-4
v_gene: TRBV19
d_gene: TRBD1

CDR3aa: CASSYSAQESSISNQPQHF
CDR3nt: TGTGCCAGCAGTTACTCCGCACAGGAGTCATCCATTAGCAATCAGCCCCAGCATTTT
abundance: few
j_gene: TRBJ1-5
v_gene: TRBV6-2/TRBV6-3
d_gene: -

CDR3aa: CASSQWNRVLEKLFF
CDR3nt: TGTGCCAGCAGCCAATGGAACAGGGTACTGGAAAAACTGTTTTTT
abundance: -
j_gene: TRBJ1-4
v_gene: TRBV3-1/TRBV3-2
d_gene: -